A single sample is the source of the 14 T cell receptor beta chains below, sequenced in a study of patients and donors after allogeneic stem cell transplantation. TCRdb called the RT-PCR reads again in MiXCR, with one record for every CDR3 protein. The sample holds roughly 880,000 distinct CDR3 sequences, approximately 18% seen once. Sequencing was done on a sample of blood, either unsorted or a sorted T cell fraction (not recorded which). Source of these receptors: a human donor who was either an allogeneic HSCT recipient or a stem cell or donor lymphocyte infusion donor (not recorded which). It is not recorded whose cells these are; they may come from a transplant donor.

A few counts support this clonotype. The chain is built from TRBV11-2 and TRBJ1-1; D is uncertain. This CDR3 spans 12 amino acids. Germline CDR1 is SGHAT and CDR2 is FQNNGV. Trimming took off 5 bases at V and 6 bases at J, with 10 bases between the two ends. As DNA, the CDR3 is TGTGCCAGCAGCCCAGTGTCCCCTGAAGCTTTCTTT. Its translation: CASSPVSPEAFF.

The rearrangement joins TRBV27 to TRBJ2-1, with a possible D match to TRBD2 (7 bases). The CDR3 totals 14 residues. CDR1 and CDR2 from the germline V gene are MNHEY and SMNVEV (reference sequence). Deletions cut 2 bases from V and 8 bases from J, with 13 bases between. The CDR3, as DNA: TGTGCCAGCAGTTTAAGGGAGGGGGGTTATGAGCAGTTCTTC. Translation: CASSLREGGYEQFF.

This clonotype was observed at least ten times. The chain uses TRBV29-1 and TRBJ2-7; 8 bases map to TRBD2. Germline-derived CDR1 and CDR2 are SQVTM and ANQGSEA. This CDR3 spans 12 amino acids. With 5 bases clipped from V and 5 bases from J, the junction kept 5 bases outside the gene matches. In DNA form, the CDR3 reads TGCAGCGTTCGGCGGGAGGTCCACGAGCAGTACTTC. It translates to CSVRREVHEQYF.

There are a few counts of this clonotype. The chain links TRBV5-6 to TRBJ2-1; maybe TRBD1 (5 bases). CDR3 length equals 17 residues. V lost 0 bases and J lost 8, with 21 bases in between. The V gene's germline CDR1 is SGHDT and CDR2 YYEEEE. CDR3 sequence reads: CASSLANVGRERDEQFF. The CDR3 coding sequence is TGTGCCAGCAGCTTGGCGAACGTGGGCAGGGAACGCGATGAGCAGTTCTTC.

V gene TRBV4-1 combines with J gene TRBJ1-2; possibly TRBD1 for D (6 bases). V was shortened by 0 bases and J by 4 bases, with 18 bases between the two germline ends. The CDR3 runs to 17 residues. In germline, CDR1 is MGHRA, CDR2 YSYEKL. The CDR3: CASSQDRDTRVAYGYTF. CDR3 DNA: TGCGCCAGCAGCCAAGATCGGGACACCAGGGTTGCCTATGGCTACACCTTC.

The chain employs TRBV9 and TRBJ2-5, with D unresolved. Germline loops: CDR1 SGDLS, CDR2 YYNGEE. The V end lost 0 bases, the J end lost 5 bases, and 14 bases lay between the germline ends. CDR3 size: 15 residues. This chain's CDR3 is CASSVGAVAQETQYF. DNA for the CDR3: TGTGCCAGCAGCGTAGGGGCGGTAGCCCAGGAGACCCAGTACTTC.

CDR3 protein: CASSLADSLSPYGYTF. For the CDR3, the DNA is TGCGCCAGCAGCTTGGCCGACAGTCTTTCTCCCTATGGCTACACCTTC. The chain joins TRBV5-1 to TRBJ1-2, with D possibly matching TRBD1 (5 bases). Trimming shortened V by 0 bases and J by 4 bases, and 16 bases separated the two germline ends. CDR3 size: 16 residues. The germline V gene has CDR1 SGHRS and CDR2 YFSETQ.

V gene TRBV7-2 combines with J gene TRBJ1-2; D is uncertain. This CDR3 spans 16 amino acids. Trimming shortened V by 0 bases and J by 6 bases, and 17 bases separated the two germline ends. Germline V gives CDR1 SGHTA, CDR2 FQGNSA. The chain's CDR3 is CASSLAQTTSGHGYTF. The CDR3 coding sequence is TGTGCCAGCAGCTTAGCGCAGACCACTTCTGGGCATGGCTACACCTTC.

The rearrangement uses TRBV10-3 and TRBJ1-1, with TRBD1 as a possible D gene (6 bases). Per the germline V gene, CDR1 is ENHRY and CDR2 is SYGVKD. V shed 2 bases and J shed 1 base, with 17 bases lying between them. This CDR3 contains 17 residues. This CDR3 is CAISEIRDTETNTEAFF. Here the CDR3 DNA reads TGTGCCATCAGTGAGATTAGGGACACCGAGACGAACACTGAAGCTTTCTTT.

The chain combines TRBV5-6 with TRBJ1-1; weak D call: TRBD1 (5 bases). There are 15 residues in the CDR3. Germline loops: CDR1 SGHDT, CDR2 YYEEEE. Trimming pared 2 bases from V and 1 base from J, leaving 12 bases between. The CDR3 spells CASSFVPGRNTEAFF. The CDR3 DNA sequence: TGTGCCAGCAGCTTCGTGCCAGGGAGGAACACTGAAGCTTTCTTT. Using reference TRBV5-6 and TRBJ1-1 for the parts outside the CDR3, the full variable domain is DAGVTQSPTHLIKTRGQQVTLRCSPKSGHDTVSWYQQALGQGPQFIFQYYEEEERQRGNFPDRFSGHQFPNYSSELNVNALLLGDSALYLCASSFVPGRNTEAFFGQGTRLTVV.

V is TRBV12-3 or TRBV12-4 and J is TRBJ1-3; the D gene is possibly TRBD1 (5 bases). The V and J ends lost 1 base and 0 bases respectively, with 13 bases between them. The CDR3 covers 17 residues. The CDR3 protein is CASSLEVRVDSGNTIYF. CDR3 nucleotide sequence: TGTGCCAGCAGTTTAGAGGTCAGGGTCGACTCTGGAAACACCATATATTTT.

This sequence joins TRBV20-1 and TRBJ2-7, with 8 bases fitting TRBD2. This CDR3 is built from 16 residues. V lost 4 bases, J lost 2 bases, and 13 bases stayed unmatched. The germline V gene has CDR1 DFQATT and CDR2 SNEGSKA (reference sequence). CDR3 region: CSATPVTSGITYEQYF. The CDR3 DNA reads as TGCAGTGCTACTCCCGTTACTAGCGGAATTACCTACGAGCAGTACTTC.

This clonotype has more than one count but fewer than ten. V is TRBV5-1 and J is TRBJ2-7; 9 positions match TRBD1. V shed 4 bases, J shed 3 bases, and the junction held 5 bases outside the gene matches. The CDR3 is 14 residues long. The germline gives CDR1 SGHRS, CDR2 YFSETQ. The CDR3 region has the DNA TGCGCCAGCAGCCCGGACAGGGGTAACTACGAGCAGTACTTC. Translated, it gives CASSPDRGNYEQYF.

The chain employs TRBV7-8 and TRBJ1-2; D remains ambiguous. This CDR3 is built from 15 residues. Germline CDR1 and CDR2: SGHVS and FQNEAQ. The V and J ends lost 2 bases and 4 bases respectively, with 14 bases between them. The CDR3 sequence is CASSLRRVDRYGYTF. CDR3 nucleotide sequence: TGTGCCAGCAGCTTAAGACGCGTGGACCGCTATGGCTACACCTTC.